Sequencing of this T cell receptor beta chain was carried out in a study of blood T cells in healthy people across ages (dated by TCRdb to about 2015). Some background on the complete study: In model experiments, template switching captured roughly one uniquely barcoded TCR beta cDNA molecule for every two T cells. Four age groups were formed from the donors: young (average around 15 years), middle-aged (around 40), aged (over 55) and long-lived (approximately 78). To avoid experimental bias, donors of different ages were distributed randomly across sequencing lanes. Two additional independent replicas of 1 million unique cDNA reads from the same blood draw were analyzed for two donors (one aged 18 to 30 and one aged 80 or older). To track age-related changes in TCR beta repertoire diversity, the study relied on deep sequencing normalized with unique cDNA molecular identifiers.

Library preparation was by 5' RACE. The run used an Illumina HiSeq 2500. A second PCR of roughly 7 to 11 cycles was performed with a sample-barcoded 5' primer and a J-beta primer mix. A unique molecular identifier was introduced onto each TCR beta cDNA molecule by a template-switch 5' adaptor carrying 12 random nucleotides. At least 2.5 million CDR3-containing paired-end reads were obtained from each sample. All of the RNA was converted into first-strand cDNA using the Mint cDNA synthesis kit, with a TRBC-specific oligonucleotide serving as the primer. Following uracil-DNA glycosylase treatment, all cDNA underwent a first 18-cycle PCR with the universal primers M1SS and BC2_uni_R. On the study's bioinformatics: Normalization of each sample was performed by random selection of 1 million high-quality reads, each carrying a distinct molecular identifier. Reads sharing molecular identifiers were discarded rather than binned into consensus sequences. MiTCR, with a Q25 quality threshold and the strictest error-elimination algorithm, was used for CDR3 identification, clonotype clustering and error correction. Lower-bound total TCR beta diversity was estimated with a nonparametric unseen species model using Euler transformation. TCRdb's own reprocessing of the public reads used fastp at Q25 and MiXCR and kept productive beta chains. Every CDR3 protein is listed once, alongside the most common genes and DNA of its rows. In this record, the V and J calls reflect TCRdb's handling and not the investigators' own analysis. The sample records about 1.4 million distinct CDR3 sequences, around 59% of which are singletons. The ten largest clones represent about 6.3% of the sample.

The donors were about 40 Caucasian individuals from Russia, aged roughly 6 to 100 years, who were systemically healthy. Each donor gave 8 to 10 milliliters of peripheral blood, drawn into EDTA-treated Vacutainer tubes. Ficoll-Paque density-gradient centrifugation was used to isolate PBMCs, with at least 7 million per sample. Trizol reagent was used to extract total RNA from PBMCs, with at least 6 micrograms per sample. Naive CD45RAhigh/CD27high T cell percentages were measured by flow cytometry on a PBMC aliquot from every donor. A remark on this clonotype: Its antigen specificity is not known. No base quality information exists; no much larger clone differs at one position.

The paper's findings and limits, for the study overall: Donor CMV infection status was unknown, potentially confounding age-related changes in expanded clonotypes. Estimates of total diversity from one million sequenced T cells were regarded as lower bounds and underestimates. As age increased, observed TCR beta diversity per million T cells dropped in a roughly linear way, and a significant reduction was already evident by age 40. Compared with the aged group, more naive CD4+ T cells, fewer expanded clones and increased TCR diversity were shown by the long-lived group, suggesting age selection. Conclusive comparison of naive and antigen-experienced compartments was prevented by the profiling of bulk unsorted PBMCs. The percentage of naive T cells measured by flow cytometry correlated strongly with observed TCR beta diversity.

V lost 6 bases and J lost 3 bases, and the count of bases not matched to a germline gene is 7. The CDR3 runs 15 amino acids, cysteine and phenylalanine included. Only CDR3 DNA is held: 45 bases, read in frame from base 1. Based on the germline V gene, the CDR1 and CDR2 sequences are MNHNS and SASEGT. The sequencing sample was made of blood. The sequence derives from a man younger than 30 in good health. This chain joins TRBV6-1 to TRBJ2-7, with 11 middle bases fitting TRBD1. The CDR3 loop reads CASSTGTGGFYEQYF. The DNA sequence follows: TGTGCCAGCAGCACAGGGACAGGGGGTTTCTACGAGCAGTACTTC.